This T cell receptor beta chain is drawn from a study of T-cell memory formation after mild COVID-19. Findings and limits, study-wide: Clones which contracted sat mainly in CM and EM if CD4+, and in EMRA if CD8+. SARS-CoV-2 specificity was not confirmed for second-wave clones peaking on day 37.

Comment on this clonotype: What it recognizes is unknown.

V lost 5 bases to trimming and J lost 7 bases; unmatched junction nucleotides: 13. This CDR3 is built from 17 residues. Germline CDR1 reads LNHNV; CDR2 reads YYDKDF (reference sequence). The 5'RACE method, run with constant-segment primers, produced TCR alpha and TCR beta cDNA libraries (carrying sample barcodes and UMIs). A single record per CDR3 protein comes from TCRdb applying MiXCR to the 5' RACE reads. Of fewer than 650,000 distinct CDR3 sequences detected, about 18% appear once; the ten largest clones hold just over 8%. The source material was PBMCs or a T cell subset sorted from them (not recorded which). This TCR was recovered from an adult woman who had mild COVID-19 (a few samples of this study predate the infection). Cell type and time point are not known. The chain uses TRBV15 and TRBJ2-1; 11 bases are shared with TRBD2. The CDR3, as DNA: TGTGCCACCAGCGCCCTACTAGCGGGAGTCGGTAGGAATGAGCAGTTCTTC. Amino acids: CATSALLAGVGRNEQFF.